This paragraph covers one TCR beta chain sequence. Its antigen is currently unknown. This entry belongs to a study of neoadjuvant nivolumab and ipilimumab in lung cancer. Regarding the study as a whole: Resected-tumor TCR richness correlated positively with pretherapy blood richness. Pathologic regression was not significantly tied to TCR clonality.

The germline V and J ends were trimmed by 0 bases and 1 base, with 10 bases remaining between them. CDR3 length: 16 amino acids. Germline V lookup: CDR1 MNHEY, CDR2 SVGAGI. Clones were sequenced by immunoSEQ multiplex PCR, and TCRdb holds only the in-frame ones, with some missing. Of 9,600 or so clones listed, 60% to 80% are singletons. This TCR derives from an adult with non-small cell lung cancer. The starting material was tumor tissue, obtained after neoadjuvant nivolumab, alone or with ipilimumab, at or shortly before surgery. The chain carries TRBV6-5 and TRBJ1-3; D is uncertain. CDR3 nucleotide sequence: TGTGCCAGCAGTTACTCGAGCGAGGAGTCTGGAAACACCATATATTTT. This gives the protein CASSYSSEESGNTIYF.